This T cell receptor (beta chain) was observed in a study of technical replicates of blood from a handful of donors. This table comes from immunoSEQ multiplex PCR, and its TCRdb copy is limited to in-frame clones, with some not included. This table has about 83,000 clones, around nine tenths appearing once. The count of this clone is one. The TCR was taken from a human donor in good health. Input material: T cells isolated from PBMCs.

The chain's CDR3 is CASSPYGVDTEAFF. The CDR3 DNA is TGCGCCAGCAGTCCTTATGGAGTTGACACTGAAGCTTTCTTT. The rearrangement links TRBV10-1 to TRBJ1-1; no clear D gene. CDR1 WNHNN and CDR2 SYGVQD come from the germline V gene (reference sequence). Trimming pared 5 bases from V and 3 bases from J, leaving 13 bases between. The CDR3 is 14 amino acids.